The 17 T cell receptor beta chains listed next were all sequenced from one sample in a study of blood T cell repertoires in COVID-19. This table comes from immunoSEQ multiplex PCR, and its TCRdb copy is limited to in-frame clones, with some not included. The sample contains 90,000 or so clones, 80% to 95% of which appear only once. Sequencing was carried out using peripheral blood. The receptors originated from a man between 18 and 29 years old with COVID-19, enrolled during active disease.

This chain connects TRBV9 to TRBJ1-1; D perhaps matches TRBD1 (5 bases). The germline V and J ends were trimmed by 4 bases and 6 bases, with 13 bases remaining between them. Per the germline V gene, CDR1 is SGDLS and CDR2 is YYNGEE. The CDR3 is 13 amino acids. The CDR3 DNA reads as TGTGCCAGCAGCATCACCGGGGGGGCTGAAGCTTTCTTT. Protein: CASSITGGAEAFF.

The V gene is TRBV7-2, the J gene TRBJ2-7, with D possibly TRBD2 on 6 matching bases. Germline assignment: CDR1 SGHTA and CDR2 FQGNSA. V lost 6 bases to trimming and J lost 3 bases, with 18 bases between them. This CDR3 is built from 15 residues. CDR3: CASRNIAERNYEQYF. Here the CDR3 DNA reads TGTGCCAGCAGGAACATAGCGGAGAGGAACTACGAGCAGTACTTC.

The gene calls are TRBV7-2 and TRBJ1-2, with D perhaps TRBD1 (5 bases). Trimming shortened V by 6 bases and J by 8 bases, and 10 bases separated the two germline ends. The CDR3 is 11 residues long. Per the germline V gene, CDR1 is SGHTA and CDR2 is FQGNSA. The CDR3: CASRLTGGYTF. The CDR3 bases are TGTGCCAGCAGATTAACAGGAGGCTACACCTTC.

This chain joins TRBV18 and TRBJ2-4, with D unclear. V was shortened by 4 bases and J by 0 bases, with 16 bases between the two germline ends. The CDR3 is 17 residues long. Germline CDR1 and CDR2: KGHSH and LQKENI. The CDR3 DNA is TGTGCCAGCTCACGTACGCGGCGTGATCTAGCCAAAAACATTCAGTACTTC. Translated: CASSRTRRDLAKNIQYF. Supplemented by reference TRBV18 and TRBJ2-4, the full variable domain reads NAGVMQNPRHLVRRRGQEARLRCSPMKGHSHVYWYRQLPEEGLKFMVYLQKENIIDESGMPKERFSAEFPKEGPSILRIQQVVRGDSAAYFCASSRTRRDLAKNIQYFGAGTRLSVL.

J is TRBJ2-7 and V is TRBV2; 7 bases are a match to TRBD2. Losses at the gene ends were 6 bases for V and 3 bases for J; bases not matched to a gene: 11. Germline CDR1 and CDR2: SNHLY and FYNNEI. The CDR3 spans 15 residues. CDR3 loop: CASSPYRGSGYEQYF. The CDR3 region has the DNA TGTGCCAGCAGCCCCTACCGCGGGAGTGGCTACGAGCAGTACTTC.

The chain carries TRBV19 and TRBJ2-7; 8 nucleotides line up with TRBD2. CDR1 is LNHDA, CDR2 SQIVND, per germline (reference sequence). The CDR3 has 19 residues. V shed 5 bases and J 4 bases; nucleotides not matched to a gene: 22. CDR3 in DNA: TGTGCCAGTAGTCTCCGTGGGGGAAGCGGGAGAGGGGTGAATTACGAGCAGTACTTC. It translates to CASSLRGGSGRGVNYEQYF.

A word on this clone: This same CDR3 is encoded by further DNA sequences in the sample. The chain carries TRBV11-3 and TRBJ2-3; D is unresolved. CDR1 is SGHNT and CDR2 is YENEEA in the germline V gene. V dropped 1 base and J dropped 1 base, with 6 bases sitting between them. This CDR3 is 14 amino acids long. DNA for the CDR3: TGTGCCAGCAGCTTAGGGAGAGGCACAGATACGCAGTATTTT. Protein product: CASSLGRGTDTQYF.

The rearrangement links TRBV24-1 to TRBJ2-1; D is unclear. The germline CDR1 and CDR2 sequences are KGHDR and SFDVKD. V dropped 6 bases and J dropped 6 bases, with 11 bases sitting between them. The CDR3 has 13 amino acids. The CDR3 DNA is TGTGCCACCAGTCCCCATTACGGCAATGAGCAGTTCTTC. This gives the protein CATSPHYGNEQFF.

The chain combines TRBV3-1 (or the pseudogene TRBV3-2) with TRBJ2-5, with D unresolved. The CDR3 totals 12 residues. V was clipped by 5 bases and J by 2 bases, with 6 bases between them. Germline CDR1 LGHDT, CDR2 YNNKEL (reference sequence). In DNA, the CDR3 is TGTGCCAGCAGCTCTACGCAAGAGACCCAGTACTTC. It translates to CASSSTQETQYF.

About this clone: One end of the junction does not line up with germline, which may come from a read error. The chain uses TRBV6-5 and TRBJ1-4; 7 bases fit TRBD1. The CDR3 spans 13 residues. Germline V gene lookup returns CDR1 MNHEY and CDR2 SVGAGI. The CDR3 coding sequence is TGTGCCAGCAGCCAGAGGACAGGCGAAAAACTGCTTTTT. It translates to CASSQRTGEKLLF.

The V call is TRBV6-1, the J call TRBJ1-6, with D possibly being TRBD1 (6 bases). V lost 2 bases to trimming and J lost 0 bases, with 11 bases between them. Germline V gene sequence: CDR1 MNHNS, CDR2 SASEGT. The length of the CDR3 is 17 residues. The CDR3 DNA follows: TGTGCCAGCAGTGAAAGGGAGGGGGTCTCCTATAATTCACCCCTCCACTTT. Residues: CASSEREGVSYNSPLHF.

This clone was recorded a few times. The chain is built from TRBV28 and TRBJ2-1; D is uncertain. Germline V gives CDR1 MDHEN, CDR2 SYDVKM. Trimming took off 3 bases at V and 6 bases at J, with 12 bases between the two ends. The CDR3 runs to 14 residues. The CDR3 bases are TGTGCCAGCAGTTTTGGTGCCGAGCTCAATGAGCAGTTCTTC. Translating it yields CASSFGAELNEQFF.

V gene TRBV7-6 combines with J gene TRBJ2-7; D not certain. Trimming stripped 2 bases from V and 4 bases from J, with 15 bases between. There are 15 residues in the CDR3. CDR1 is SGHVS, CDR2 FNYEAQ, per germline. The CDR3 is CASSLRSRSFYEQYF. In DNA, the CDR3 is TGTGCCAGCAGCTTAAGGAGCAGATCATTTTACGAGCAGTACTTC.

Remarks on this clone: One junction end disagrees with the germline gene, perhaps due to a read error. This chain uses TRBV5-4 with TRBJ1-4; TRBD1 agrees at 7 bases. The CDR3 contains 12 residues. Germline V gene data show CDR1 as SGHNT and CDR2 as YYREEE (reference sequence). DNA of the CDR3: TGTGCCAGCAGCCTAGGACAGGAAAAACTGCTTTTT. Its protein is CASSLGQEKLLF.

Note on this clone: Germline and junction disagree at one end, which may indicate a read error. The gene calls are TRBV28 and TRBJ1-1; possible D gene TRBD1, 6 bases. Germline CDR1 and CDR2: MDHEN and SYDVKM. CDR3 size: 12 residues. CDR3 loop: CASSQGNAEAFF. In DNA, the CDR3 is TGTGCCAGCAGTCAGGGGAACGCTGAAGCTTTCTTT.

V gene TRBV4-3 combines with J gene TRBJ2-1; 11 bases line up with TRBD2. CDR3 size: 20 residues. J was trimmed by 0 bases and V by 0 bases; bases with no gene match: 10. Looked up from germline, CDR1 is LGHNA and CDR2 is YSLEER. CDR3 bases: TGCGCCAGCAGCCAAGATATGGGACTAGCGGTGCCTAGCTCCTACAATGAGCAGTTCTTC. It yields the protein CASSQDMGLAVPSSYNEQFF.

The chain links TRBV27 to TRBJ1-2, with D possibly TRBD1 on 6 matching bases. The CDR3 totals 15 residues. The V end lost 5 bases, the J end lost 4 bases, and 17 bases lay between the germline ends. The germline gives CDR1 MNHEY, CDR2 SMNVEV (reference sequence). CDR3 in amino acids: CASSPLTGPGYGYTF. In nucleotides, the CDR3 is TGTGCCAGCAGTCCATTGACAGGCCCCGGCTATGGCTACACCTTC.